A single sample gave rise to the 20 T cell receptor beta chains below, sequenced in a study of PD-1 blockade in classical Hodgkin lymphoma. Measured with immunoSEQ multiplex PCR; TCRdb has only the in-frame clones, and not every one. The table includes fewer than 30,000 clones, more than 80% detected once. Indicated time point: newly diagnosed, previously untreated cHL patient sample. Magnetic negative selection was used to purify CD4+ T cells from PBMCs that had been thawed. The sample was CD4+ T cells from blood. Receptor source: a human donor with classical Hodgkin lymphoma.

The chain is built from TRBV5-1 and TRBJ2-5; TRBD2 aligns across 13 bases. V shed 4 bases, J shed 5 bases, and the junction held 5 bases outside the gene matches. In germline, CDR1 is SGHRS, CDR2 YFSETQ. This CDR3 spans 15 amino acids. The CDR3 DNA is TGCGCCAGCAGCCCTGGACTAGCGGGAGAGGAGACCCAGTACTTC. It is translated as CASSPGLAGEETQYF.

This clone appeared once. V and J are TRBV5-1 and TRBJ2-7; 7 nucleotides match TRBD1. After removal of 4 bases from V and 2 bases from J, the junction contained 9 bases not matched to a gene. This CDR3 comprises 15 residues. The germline gives CDR1 SGHRS, CDR2 YFSETQ. CDR3 DNA sequence: TGCGCCAGCAGCGGGACGAGACAGGGAACCTACGAGCAGTACTTC. Translation: CASSGTRQGTYEQYF.

This clone came up once. The chain recombines TRBV10-3 with TRBJ1-4; D is uncertain. CDR1 is ENHRY and CDR2 is SYGVKD in the germline V gene. The CDR3 loop spans 15 amino acids. V gave up 0 bases and J gave up 3 bases, with 8 bases separating them. The CDR3, as DNA: TGTGCCATCAGTGAGTCGCGGCAGCCTAATGAAAAACTGTTTTTT. Amino acids: CAISESRQPNEKLFF.

The chain joins TRBV25-1 to TRBJ2-7; D uncertain. CDR1 is MGHDK, CDR2 SYGVNS, per germline. V gave up 4 bases and J gave up 2 bases, with 9 bases separating them. The CDR3 extends over 13 amino acids. DNA for the CDR3: TGTGCCAGCAGTGTCCCAATAACCTACGAGCAGTACTTC. Translated: CASSVPITYEQYF.

The CDR3 sequence is CASSLSPGSVNTDTQYF. DNA of the CDR3: TGCGCCAGCAGCTTGTCCCCCGGCAGCGTGAACACAGATACGCAGTATTTT. The V gene is TRBV5-1, the J gene TRBJ2-3; D call uncertain. V was trimmed by 1 base and J by 2 bases, leaving 17 bases between them. From germline, CDR1 is SGHRS and CDR2 YFSETQ. This CDR3 is built from 17 residues. Using reference TRBV5-1 and TRBJ2-3 for the parts outside the CDR3, the full variable domain is KAGVTQTPRYLIKTRGQQVTLSCSPISGHRSVSWYQQTPGQGLQFLFEYFSETQRNKGNFPGRFSGRQFSNSRSEMNVSTLELGDSALYLCASSLSPGSVNTDTQYFGPGTRLTVL.

This chain uses TRBV7-2 with TRBJ2-3, with D uncertain. The V and J ends lost 1 base and 1 base respectively, with 9 bases between them. Germline V lookup: CDR1 SGHTA, CDR2 FQGNSA. CDR3 length: 15 amino acids. The CDR3 bases are TGTGCCAGCAGCTTAGGTGTCTTACGCACAGATACGCAGTATTTT. Translating gives CASSLGVLRTDTQYF.

This chain connects TRBV5-8 to TRBJ1-2; D gene ambiguous. The CDR3 extends over 12 amino acids. CDR1 and CDR2 from the germline V gene are SGHTS and YDEGEE. V lost 7 bases and J 4 bases, leaving 11 bases between the germline ends. The CDR3 sequence is CASVGVIYGYTF. The CDR3, as DNA: TGTGCCAGCGTCGGGGTTATCTATGGCTACACCTTC. The variable domain in full, with the rest retrieved from reference TRBV5-8 and TRBJ1-2, is EAGVTQSPTHLIKTRGQQATLRCSPISGHTSVYWYQQALGLGLQFLLWYDEGEERNRGNFPPRFSGRQFPNYSSELNVNALELEDSALYLCASVGVIYGYTFGSGTRLTVV.

The chain uses TRBV27 and TRBJ2-5, with a possible D match to TRBD2 (5 bases). The CDR3 sequence is 16 residues long. Between the trimmed V and J ends, which lost 0 bases and 1 base, there was a span of 12 bases. From germline, CDR1 is MNHEY and CDR2 SMNVEV (reference sequence). CDR3 amino acids: CASSLSGSPSQETQYF. In DNA form, the CDR3 reads TGTGCCAGCAGTTTATCGGGGAGTCCCTCCCAAGAGACCCAGTACTTC.

The chain uses TRBV11-3 and TRBJ1-5; D not resolved. The CDR3 has 14 residues. V shed 2 bases and J shed 5 bases, with 10 bases lying between them. CDR1 is SGHNT and CDR2 is YENEEA in the germline V gene. This CDR3 reads CASSLLGYHQPQHF. CDR3 DNA: TGTGCCAGCAGCTTATTGGGGTATCATCAGCCCCAGCATTTT.

The chain is built from TRBV30 and TRBJ1-2; the D is unclear. This CDR3 contains 13 residues. Germline-derived CDR1 and CDR2 are GTSNPN and SVGIG (reference sequence). V was cut by 2 bases and J by 4 bases, with 11 bases left in between. For the CDR3, the DNA is TGTGCCTGGAGTAGGTCCAGGTTCTATGGCTACACCTTC. Translating it yields CAWSRSRFYGYTF. Based on the CDR3 plus reference TRBV30 and TRBJ1-2, the full variable domain is SQTIHQWPATLVQPVGSPLSLECTVEGTSNPNLYWYRQAAGRGLQLLFYSVGIGQISSEVPQNLSASRPQDRQFILSSKKLLLSDSGFYLCAWSRSRFYGYTFGSGTRLTVV.

The chain links TRBV19 to TRBJ2-6; no reliable D call. In germline, CDR1 is LNHDA, CDR2 SQIVND (reference sequence). The CDR3 runs 16 residues. The germline V and J ends were trimmed by 5 bases and 0 bases, with 11 bases remaining between them. For the CDR3, the DNA is TGTGCCAGTAGTCTCGGACGGTTCTCTGGGGCCAACGTCCTGACTTTC. It codes for CASSLGRFSGANVLTF.

V gene TRBV6-5 combines with J gene TRBJ1-2; the D gene is possibly TRBD1 (5 bases). V dropped 6 bases and J dropped 7 bases, with 12 bases sitting between them. Germline-derived CDR1 and CDR2 are MNHEY and SVGAGI. The CDR3 consists of 12 residues. The CDR3 is CASRPPGTGYTF. The CDR3 nucleotides read TGTGCCAGCAGACCCCCAGGGACTGGCTACACCTTC.

The chain uses TRBV2 and TRBJ1-5; no reliable D call. Germline CDR1 reads SNHLY; CDR2 reads FYNNEI. V lost 5 bases and J lost 0, with 8 bases in between. CDR3 length equals 14 residues. CDR3 DNA sequence: TGTGCCAGCAGTAACAGCAATAGCAATCAGCCCCAGCATTTT. Translating it yields CASSNSNSNQPQHF.

The V and J genes are TRBV6-6 and TRBJ2-5; TRBD1 agrees at 7 bases. CDR3 length: 14 residues. Germline V gene data show CDR1 as MNHNY and CDR2 as SVGAGI (reference sequence). The ends lost 5 bases at V and 5 bases at J; junction bases unmatched: 8. CDR3 bases: TGTGCCAGCAGTACGCCTACAGGGGCGGAGACCCAGTACTTC. It is translated as CASSTPTGAETQYF.

About this clone itself: The same CDR3 also results from other DNA sequences found in this sample. The V and J genes are TRBV6-6 and TRBJ2-7; 9 nucleotides line up with TRBD2. CDR1 MNHNY and CDR2 SVGAGI come from the germline V gene (reference sequence). Trimming cost V 9 bases and J 7 bases; bases outside gene matches: 10. The CDR3 has 13 residues. The CDR3 loop is CASQLSREGEQYF. The CDR3 DNA is TGTGCCAGTCAGCTGTCGCGGGAGGGGGAGCAGTACTTC.

The V call is TRBV5-4, the J call TRBJ1-2; TRBD1 might be the D (5 bases). Germline lookup yields CDR1 SGHNT and CDR2 YYREEE (reference sequence). Trimming cost V 0 bases and J 8 bases, with 14 bases left between them. The CDR3 length is 14 residues. The DNA for the CDR3 is TGTGCCAGCAGCTTGGTCGCAGGGCGGAAGGGCTACACCTTC. This codes for CASSLVAGRKGYTF.

The chain has TRBV7-9 and TRBJ2-3, with D possibly TRBD2 on 5 matching bases. This CDR3 region has 18 residues. The ends were cut back, 2 bases at V and 6 bases at J, with 24 bases in the middle. Germline V gene sequence: CDR1 SEHNR, CDR2 FQNEAQ (reference sequence). CDR3 bases: TGTGCCAGCAGCTTAAAGGGCCTCACGGGAAGCCCCATCGATACGCAGTATTTT. This translates into CASSLKGLTGSPIDTQYF.

The rearrangement uses TRBV5-1 and TRBJ2-2; D is perhaps TRBD2 (5 bases). The V and J ends lost 6 bases and 2 bases respectively, with 20 bases between them. This CDR3 region has 17 residues. Germline-derived CDR1 and CDR2 are SGHRS and YFSETQ. The CDR3: CASKLLGSYPNTGELFF. Here the CDR3 DNA reads TGCGCCAGCAAGCTCCTGGGGAGTTACCCCAACACCGGGGAGCTGTTTTTT.

This sequence joins TRBV4-2 and TRBJ2-7; 7 nucleotides agree with TRBD2. Germline V CDR1 and CDR2: LGHNA, YNFKEQ. CDR3 length equals 15 residues. Trimming took 4 bases from V and 7 from J; bases not matched to a gene: 13. CDR3 region: CASSPVTSRLGEQYF. The CDR3, as DNA: TGTGCCAGCAGCCCTGTGACTAGCCGGTTGGGGGAGCAGTACTTC.

The chain joins TRBV19 to TRBJ1-1; 7 positions match TRBD1. There are 16 residues in the CDR3. Losses at the gene ends were 7 bases for V and 1 base for J; bases not matched to a gene: 12. Germline V gives CDR1 LNHDA, CDR2 SQIVND (reference sequence). CDR3 sequence (DNA): TGTGCCAGTAAGGAGGCGGCAGGGGGAAAGAACACTGAAGCTTTCTTT. This encodes CASKEAAGGKNTEAFF.